The 22 T cell receptor beta chains reported below all come from one sample, sequenced in a study of blood T cells in healthy people across ages. Primers used in a second PCR of roughly 7 to 12 cycles were a sample-barcoded 5' primer and a J-beta primer mix. MiXCR, applied by TCRdb to the 5' RACE reads, yields one record per CDR3 protein. This sample has fewer than 800,000 distinct CDR3 sequences, with 49% found just once. The sample was blood. All receptors come from a woman aged 60-75 years in good health.

This rearrangement joins TRBV27 to TRBJ1-6; TRBD1 agrees at 7 bases. The germline V gene encodes CDR1 MNHEY and CDR2 SMNVEV (reference sequence). The V gene end was trimmed by 5 bases and the J gene end by 0 bases; junction bases not matched to a gene: 4. The CDR3 is 16 residues long. The CDR3, as DNA: TGTGCCAGCAGTCTCCGGGACAGCTCCTATAATTCACCCCTCCACTTT. It codes for CASSLRDSSYNSPLHF.

Comment on this clonotype: The CDR3 carries no conserved terminal phenylalanine or tryptophan, so it likely arises from a read error. This chain joins TRBV7-8 and TRBJ2-7; 9 bases match TRBD1. J gave up 0 bases and V 4 bases, and 4 bases lay outside the gene matches. In germline, CDR1 is SGHVS, CDR2 FQNEAQ. CDR3 length: 15 residues. CDR3 DNA sequence: TGTGCCAGCAGCTCGTGGACAGGGGCCTCCTACGAGCAGTACCTC. Amino acid sequence: CASSSWTGASYEQYL.

CDR3 DNA: TGCGCCAGCAGCCAAGCAGTAGCGGGTAACACCGGGGAGCTGTTTTTT. Its protein product is CASSQAVAGNTGELFF. The rearrangement uses TRBV4-3 and TRBJ2-2, with TRBD2 matching over 7 bases. This CDR3 is built from 16 residues. Germline-derived CDR1 and CDR2 are LGHNA and YSLEER. After removal of 1 base from V and 2 bases from J, the junction contained 4 bases not matched to a gene.

The chain uses TRBV7-2 and TRBJ2-5; D is uncertain. In germline, CDR1 is SGHTA, CDR2 FQGNSA. The CDR3 runs to 13 residues. The V end lost 5 bases, the J end lost 2 bases, and 9 bases lay between the germline ends. CDR3: CASSAWDQETQYF. DNA of the CDR3: TGTGCCAGCAGCGCCTGGGATCAAGAGACCCAGTACTTC.

In nucleotides, the CDR3 is TGTGCCAGCAGCTTAGCGGGCAGAAACACCGGGGAGCTGTTTTTT. It is translated as CASSLAGRNTGELFF. This chain links TRBV11-2 with TRBJ2-2; D call uncertain. CDR3 size: 15 residues. V was cut by 1 base and J by 2 bases, with 8 bases left in between. Germline V CDR1 and CDR2: SGHAT, FQNNGV.

The gene calls are TRBV20-1 and TRBJ2-5, with 8 bases aligning to TRBD2. Per germline, CDR1 DFQATT and CDR2 SNEGSKA (reference sequence). The CDR3 consists of 14 residues. V lost 6 bases to trimming and J lost 4 bases; unmatched junction nucleotides: 10. Here the CDR3 reads CSARIAGSGETQYF. Here the CDR3 DNA reads TGCAGTGCCAGAATAGCGGGATCTGGAGAGACCCAGTACTTC.

The V and J genes are TRBV20-1 and TRBJ2-7; the D gene is possibly TRBD2 (5 bases). CDR1 and CDR2 (germline): DFQATT, SNEGSKA (reference sequence). The CDR3 has 13 residues. In DNA, the CDR3 is TGCAGCCAACCGGGATCCTCCGGCAATGAGCAGTACTTC. Translation gives CSQPGSSGNEQYF.

The chain couples TRBV7-2 to TRBJ2-3; D is uncertain. Looked up from germline, CDR1 is SGHTA and CDR2 is FQGNSA. Trimming took off 4 bases at V and 5 bases at J, with 13 bases between the two ends. The CDR3 has 14 amino acids. CDR3 in amino acids: CASSYAFIVDTQYF. CDR3 DNA sequence: TGTGCCAGCAGCTACGCCTTTATTGTAGATACGCAGTATTTT.

The chain is built from TRBV4-1 and TRBJ2-1, with 7 bases that match TRBD2. CDR1 is MGHRA, CDR2 YSYEKL, per germline. V was pared by 1 base and J by 4 bases, with 7 bases of the junction left unmatched. The CDR3 covers 16 residues. The CDR3 DNA is TGCGCCAGCAGCCAAGGGACCGGGAGGACGTACAATGAGCAGTTCTTC. It is translated as CASSQGTGRTYNEQFF.

Ten or more counts support this clonotype. This chain joins TRBV27 and TRBJ2-7; D unclear. The germline V gene has CDR1 MNHEY and CDR2 SMNVEV (reference sequence). The CDR3 sequence is 12 residues long. V lost 4 bases to trimming and J lost 3 bases, with 7 bases between them. CDR3 DNA: TGTGCCAGCAGTTCGAACAGCTACGAGCAGTACTTC. It yields the protein CASSSNSYEQYF.

The chain is built from TRBV2 and TRBJ2-5; TRBD2 aligns across 7 bases. The CDR3 has 15 amino acids. Trimming cost V 4 bases and J 2 bases; bases outside gene matches: 7. Germline V lookup: CDR1 SNHLY, CDR2 FYNNEI. This CDR3 reads CASSGGRAGQETQYF. In DNA, the CDR3 is TGTGCCAGCAGTGGGGGACGAGCGGGACAAGAGACCCAGTACTTC.

V usage is TRBV10-3 and J usage is TRBJ1-1; D perhaps matches TRBD1 (6 bases). The CDR3 has 18 amino acids. V gave up 0 bases and J gave up 4 bases, with 21 bases separating them. CDR1 is ENHRY, CDR2 SYGVKD, per germline. The CDR3 sequence is CAISESQQGLGLRTEAFF. As DNA, the CDR3 is TGTGCCATCAGTGAGTCGCAGCAGGGGCTAGGATTGCGCACTGAAGCTTTCTTT.

The chain couples TRBV29-1 to TRBJ2-1, with D hard to call. This CDR3 has 15 amino acids. The V and J ends lost 1 base and 0 bases respectively, with 10 bases between them. In germline, CDR1 is SQVTM, CDR2 ANQGSEA. In nucleotides, the CDR3 is TGCAGCGTTGAAGCTCCCATGAGCTCCTACAATGAGCAGTTCTTC. Translation: CSVEAPMSSYNEQFF.

The V gene is TRBV11-2, the J gene TRBJ2-1; TRBD2 matches at 8 bases. The V gene end was trimmed by 2 bases and the J gene end by 8 bases; junction bases not matched to a gene: 5. Germline loops: CDR1 SGHAT, CDR2 FQNNGV. The CDR3 sequence is 14 residues long. Here the CDR3 reads CASSLSGGSHEQFF. CDR3 sequence (DNA): TGTGCCAGCAGCTTAAGCGGGGGTTCGCATGAGCAGTTCTTC.

The V call is TRBV30, the J call TRBJ2-7; unclear D gene. V lost 1 base to trimming and J lost 7 bases, with 20 bases between them. The CDR3 has 15 amino acids. From germline, CDR1 is GTSNPN and CDR2 SVGIG (reference sequence). The chain's CDR3 is CAWSAVGSLTSEQYF. The CDR3 DNA is TGTGCCTGGAGTGCTGTTGGGTCCCTAACGAGTGAGCAGTACTTC.

This clonotype has only a few counts. The chain is built from TRBV6-2 or TRBV6-3 and TRBJ2-2; D is unresolved. V gave up 5 bases and J gave up 1 base, with 5 bases separating them. The germline CDR1 and CDR2 sequences are MNHEY and SVGEGT. This CDR3 is 13 amino acids long. In DNA form, the CDR3 reads TGTGCCAGCAGTGATTTGAACACCGGGGAGCTGTTTTTT. It translates to CASSDLNTGELFF.

With regard to this clonotype: Mismatch with germline at one junction end may stem from a read error. V gene TRBV5-1 combines with J gene TRBJ2-6; perhaps TRBD1 as D (5 bases). Germline V CDR1 and CDR2: SGHRS, YFSETQ. The CDR3 consists of 14 residues. CDR3 protein: CASSSITGASVLTF. CDR3 DNA sequence: TGCGCCAGCAGCTCAATAACTGGGGCCAGCGTCCTGACTTTC.

The chain has TRBV3-1 and TRBJ2-1; TRBD2 agrees at 8 bases. Germline trimming cut 3 bases from V and 4 bases from J; bases unmatched to any gene: 17. CDR1 and CDR2 (germline): LGHDT, YNNKEL (reference sequence). The CDR3 has 19 amino acids. The CDR3 sequence is CASSHALPRLAGRYNEQFF. CDR3 coding DNA: TGTGCCAGCAGCCACGCCCTGCCGCGGTTAGCGGGAAGGTACAATGAGCAGTTCTTC.

The J gene is TRBJ2-7, the V gene TRBV29-1; 9 bases are shared with TRBD1. The ends lost 6 bases at V and 6 bases at J; junction bases unmatched: 12. This CDR3 contains 14 residues. CDR1 and CDR2 (germline): SQVTM, ANQGSEA. The CDR3 sequence is CSVRPVTGGREQYF. DNA of the CDR3: TGCAGCGTCCGGCCGGTGACAGGGGGTCGCGAGCAGTACTTC.

The chain carries TRBV6-2 or TRBV6-3 and TRBJ2-5, with D possibly matching TRBD1 (6 bases). The end of the DNA is better explained by TRBJ2-1, so the J call may be wrong. The CDR3 extends over 18 amino acids. CDR1 and CDR2 from the germline V gene are MNHEY and SVGEGT. CDR3 sequence: CASSYSRVGQGYQETQFF. CDR3 DNA sequence: TGTGCCAGCAGTTACTCCCGTGTGGGGCAGGGGTACCAAGAGACCCAGTTCTTC.

J is TRBJ1-5 and V is TRBV20-1; 8 bases map to TRBD1. The CDR3 covers 16 residues. Germline CDR1 reads DFQATT; CDR2 reads SNEGSKA (reference sequence). V lost 0 bases, J lost 0 bases, and 4 bases stayed unmatched. The CDR3 DNA reads TGCAGTGCTAGAGAAACAGGGGGAGTTAGCAATCAGCCCCAGCATTTT. Its translation is CSARETGGVSNQPQHF.

Ten or more counts support this clonotype. V and J are TRBV7-2 and TRBJ2-5; D uncertain. Germline CDR1 and CDR2: SGHTA and FQGNSA. The CDR3 covers 13 residues. V was clipped by 5 bases and J by 5 bases, with 12 bases between them. This CDR3 reads CASSPSRVETQYF. As DNA, the CDR3 is TGTGCCAGCAGCCCGAGCCGCGTGGAGACCCAGTACTTC.